The clone carrying this TCR beta chain appeared many times. Antigen specificity is unknown. Amplification of TCR beta CDR3 regions used RNA as the template. The primer set for the first-round RT-PCR of the TCR CDR3 was HTBI. TCRdb called the multiplex PCR reads again in MiXCR, with one record for every CDR3 protein. In the table there are fewer than 250,000 distinct CDR3 sequences, roughly 15% of which are singletons. J gave up 6 bases and V 5 bases, and 19 bases lay outside the gene matches. The CDR3 runs to 17 residues. Germline CDR1 reads SGHAT; CDR2 reads FQNNGV. These data originate in a study of T cells in Graves' hyperthyroidism and ophthalmopathy. Whole-study results and caveats: The blood repertoire included most of the expanded thyroid clonotypes above 0.001.

Specimen: blood. The rearrangement links TRBV11-2 to TRBJ2-7, with 7 bases lining up with TRBD1. This TCR derives from a young woman with Graves' ophthalmopathy. This CDR3 is CASSHPSFQGVGSEQYF. The CDR3 bases are TGTGCCAGCAGCCATCCCTCCTTTCAGGGGGTTGGAAGCGAGCAGTACTTC.